These T cell receptor beta chains were read from a single sample in a study of radiation and T cells in renal cell carcinoma. The assay was immunoSEQ multiplex PCR, and TCRdb's table has in-frame clones only and misses some. The sample yields some 150,000 clones, approximately 86% seen once. Here the sequenced sample was blood, taken from a patient whose treatment included radiotherapy and nephrectomy. The receptors derive from a woman in her fifties or sixties with renal cell carcinoma. CDR3s include the opening cysteine and the closing phenylalanine or tryptophan. The D gene is left open where the match is weak. The size of a clone is reported for some rows only, either as once, few or many, or as a class for expanded clones.

v_call,clone_size,d_call,j_call,cdr3_nt,cdr3_aa
TRBV18,NA,TRBD1,TRBJ2-7,TGTGCCAGCACCAAGTCAGGGACAGGGAGCGACGAGCAGTACTTC,CASTKSGTGSDEQYF
TRBV7-6,NA,TRBD1,TRBJ1-3,TGTGCCAGCAGCCTCGGGACAGGGCCAAACTCTGGAAACACCATATATTTT,CASSLGTGPNSGNTIYF
TRBV6-1,NA,TRBD2,TRBJ2-1,TGTGCCAGCAGGGAGGGAGGGGCCGGTGAGCAGTTCTTC,CASREGGAGEQFF
TRBV5-1,NA,NA,TRBJ2-5,TGCGCCAGCAGGGGAGGTTACCAAGAGACCCAGTACTTC,CASRGGYQETQYF
TRBV5-4,few,NA,TRBJ1-5,TGTGCCAGCAGCTTGGGGGGACGGGGAAATCAGCCCCAGCATTTT,CASSLGGRGNQPQHF
TRBV19,NA,NA,TRBJ2-7,TGTGCCAGTAGTGGTGACCGGGTGACCGCAGACTTC,CASSGDRVTADF
TRBV7-8,NA,TRBD2,TRBJ2-1,TGTGCCAGCAGCTTACCCGGGACTAGCGGGGGGATATCCTACAATGAGCAGTTCTTC,CASSLPGTSGGISYNEQFF
TRBV5-1,NA,TRBD2,TRBJ2-3,TGCGCCAGCAGCCCCTGGACTAGCCCTCTTGGCACAGATACGCAGTATTTT,CASSPWTSPLGTDTQYF
TRBV19,NA,NA,TRBJ1-1,TGTGCCAGTAGTCCCTCAGACATTAACACTGAAGCTTTCTTT,CASSPSDINTEAFF
TRBV6-1,NA,TRBD1,TRBJ2-1,TGTGCCAGCAGTCAAGACAGGGGGCGAGAGTACAATGAGCAGTTCTTC,CASSQDRGREYNEQFF
TRBV6-6,NA,TRBD2,TRBJ2-1,TGTGCCAGCACCTACTTGGCGGGGGTGAGGAATGAGCAGTTCTTC,CASTYLAGVRNEQFF
TRBV19,NA,NA,TRBJ2-3,TGTGCCAGTAGTATTGGGGAGGGGGGGGCCGATACGCAGTATTTT,CASSIGEGGADTQYF
TRBV20-1,NA,NA,TRBJ2-7,TGCAGTGTCGTTCGGGATACCGAGCAGTACTTC,CSVVRDTEQYF
TRBV14,NA,NA,TRBJ2-4,TGTGCCAGCAGCCAAGATTTATGGAGGGGCGAAGGCATTCAGTACTTC,CASSQDLWRGEGIQYF
TRBV28,NA,NA,TRBJ1-5,TGTGCCAGCAGCTCCCTCTATAGGGCCCAGCATTTT,CASSSLYRAQHF
TRBV5-1,few,NA,TRBJ1-1,TGCGCCAGCAGCTTGGGTATAAACACTGAAGCTTTCTTT,CASSLGINTEAFF
TRBV9,NA,TRBD2,TRBJ2-5,TGTGCCAGCAGCTTGCTGGCGGGGGTTCAAGAGACCCAGTACTTC,CASSLLAGVQETQYF
TRBV19,once,NA,TRBJ1-1,TGTGCCAGTAGTCCACGGACAAATATGCGTCCTGAAGCTTTCTTT,CASSPRTNMRPEAFF
TRBV7-2,once,NA,TRBJ1-6,TGTGCCAGCAGCTTAGCCGGGACACCAAATTCACCCCTCCACTTT,CASSLAGTPNSPLHF
TRBV29-1,NA,NA,TRBJ1-2,TGCAGCGTTGAAGCCGACGGGGGTAACTATGGCTACACCTTC,CSVEADGGNYGYTF
TRBV4-3,once,TRBD1,TRBJ2-1,TGCGCCAGCAGCCAGGATTTAGGCTGGGACAGGGCGAACAATGAGCAGTTCTTC,CASSQDLGWDRANNEQFF
TRBV5-1,NA,TRBD1,TRBJ1-1,TGCGCCAGCAGCCTCCGGGACAGGGGCCTTCGCGACACTGAAGCTTTCTTT,CASSLRDRGLRDTEAFF
TRBV6-5,NA,TRBD1,TRBJ2-3,TGTGCCAGCTGCTCGACAGGGGTTAGAGATACGCAGTATTTT,CASCSTGVRDTQYF
TRBV4-3,NA,NA,TRBJ2-5,TGCGCCAGCAGCCAAGTTATCGGGGAGGAGACCCAGTACTTC,CASSQVIGEETQYF
TRBV7-2,NA,TRBD2,TRBJ2-7,TGTGCCAGCAACAAGGCGGGGGGCCCCGAGCAGTACTTC,CASNKAGGPEQYF
TRBV15,few,TRBD2,TRBJ2-5,TGTGCCACCAGCAGAGAGCGGGGGAGCCAAGAGACCCAGTACTTC,CATSRERGSQETQYF
TRBV18,once,NA,TRBJ2-3,TGTGCCAGCAAACAAGGACCCACCTCAGATACGCAGTATTTT,CASKQGPTSDTQYF
TRBV2,NA,NA,TRBJ1-5,TGTGCCAGCAGAGAAACAGGGCTTCAGCCCCAGCATTTT,CASRETGLQPQHF
TRBV5-6,NA,NA,TRBJ1-2,TGTGCCAGCAACTCTGGCTATGGCTACACCTTC,CASNSGYGYTF
TRBV6-6,NA,NA,TRBJ2-1,TGTGCCAGCAGTTCTGACGGACACTACAATGAGCAGTTCTTC,CASSSDGHYNEQFF
TRBV15,NA,NA,TRBJ2-3,TGTGCCACCAGCAGAGATGGGCAGAGTCTGGATACGCAGTATTTT,CATSRDGQSLDTQYF
TRBV19,NA,NA,TRBJ2-3,TGTGCCAGCCACCTCGGAGATACGCAGTATTTT,CASHLGDTQYF
TRBV6-5,NA,NA,TRBJ1-2,TGTGCCAGCAGTCTAACTACAGGTCCCCGAGGCTACACCTTC,CASSLTTGPRGYTF
TRBV18,many,NA,TRBJ1-5,TGTGCCAGCTCCCGAGCCGATAGCAATCAGCCCCAGCATTTT,CASSRADSNQPQHF
TRBV7-9,NA,NA,TRBJ1-4,TGTGCCAGCAGCTTAGGGTTAGAAGGGCCTAAAATTTTT,CASSLGLEGPKIF
TRBV2,NA,NA,TRBJ1-3,TGTGCCAGCAGTGAAAATGGCAGGGGAAACACCATATATTTT,CASSENGRGNTIYF
TRBV10-1,NA,TRBD1,TRBJ2-1,TGCGCCAGCAGTGACCCAAGTGAGACAGGGGATTATGAGCAGTTCTTC,CASSDPSETGDYEQFF
TRBV29-1,NA,NA,TRBJ1-2,TGCAGCGTTGATCGGCAGGGATACTATGGCTACACCTTC,CSVDRQGYYGYTF
TRBV14,NA,TRBD2,TRBJ2-1,TGTGCCAGCAGCCCGACCCGGACTAGTTCTCAGTTCTTC,CASSPTRTSSQFF
TRBV6-5,NA,NA,TRBJ2-7,TGTGCCAGCAGTTTGAGGGGCCCATACGAGCAGTACTTC,CASSLRGPYEQYF
TRBV5-1,once,NA,TRBJ2-5,TGCGCCAGCAGTCTTGGGGGTACGGGAGAGACCCAGTACTTC,CASSLGGTGETQYF
TRBV7-2,NA,NA,TRBJ2-5,TGTGCCAGCAGCTTTTCAGCGAAAGAGACCCAGTACTTC,CASSFSAKETQYF
TRBV6-6,NA,NA,TRBJ1-2,TGTGCCAGCACCCAAGGGGGGAGTGGCTACACCTTC,CASTQGGSGYTF
TRBV6-6,NA,NA,TRBJ1-4,TGTGCCAGCAGTACGGGGCGGGGTAATGAAAAACTGTTTTTT,CASSTGRGNEKLFF
TRBV19,few,NA,TRBJ1-1,TGTGCCAGTAGCACCCAGGCTGGGCAAGGAGCTTTCTTT,CASSTQAGQGAFF
TRBV10-1,NA,TRBD2,TRBJ2-1,TGCGCCAGCAGTGAGCAACTAGCGGGGACAAATGAGCAGTTCTTC,CASSEQLAGTNEQFF
TRBV5-1,NA,NA,TRBJ1-6,TGCGCCAGCAGCTTCCAGGGTGAGGTTTCACCCCTCCACTTT,CASSFQGEVSPLHF
TRBV4-2,NA,NA,TRBJ1-1,TGTGCCAGCAGCCAAGAGGTCGGCAGCATGAACACTGAAGCTTTCTTT,CASSQEVGSMNTEAFF
TRBV2,few,TRBD1,TRBJ1-6,TGTGCCAGGGCCCGGGACAGGGGTTATTCACCCCTCCACTTT,CARARDRGYSPLHF
TRBV7-8,NA,NA,TRBJ2-7,TGTGCCAGCAGCTCCCCATTCTACGAGCAGTACTTC,CASSSPFYEQYF
TRBV6-5,NA,NA,TRBJ1-2,TGTGCCAGCAGTTACATGGCAGGAGCTAACTATGGCTACACCTTC,CASSYMAGANYGYTF
TRBV19,NA,NA,TRBJ1-1,TGTGCCAGTAGTATAAGGGGTCGGGACGCTTTCTTT,CASSIRGRDAFF